This TCR beta chain was recovered during a study of blood T cell repertoires in COVID-19 (dated by TCRdb to about 2020). Study-wide context: Collaborator samples came from the United States, Italy and Spain and covered acute and convalescent phases of COVID-19. The repertoires were released in a freely available public database intended as a resource for research on the immune response to SARS-CoV-2. Where HLA class I and class II types were available, the types were taken from metadata supplied by the sample provider, not from assay-based typing. Nearly every sample came with metadata listing a de-identified subject ID, COVID-19 status, age in years and sex. The material from the prospective study consisted of cDNA or gDNA derived from T cells, B-cell-depleted T cells, or PBMCs. The dataset comprised deeply sampled blood TCRbeta repertoires from subjects exposed to, actively infected with, or recovered from COVID-19. Samples were obtained from the ongoing ImmuneRACE study (first 160 participants) and from about 1,300 subjects provided by 6 global collaborators.

Participants in the prospective study were enrolled through a virtual design, were aged roughly 18 to 95 years, and lived in about 25 United States geographic areas. In the prospective study, participants were assigned to cohorts based on the clinical history participants reported in a screening survey and a study questionnaire. For ImmuneRACE Cohort 3, a participant was defined as recovered based on two consecutive negative NP/OP PCR tests, clearance by a healthcare professional, or resolution of symptoms. In the prospective study, mobile phlebotomists collected whole blood, serum and a nasopharyngeal or oropharyngeal swab from each participant. Prospective study participants could optionally give additional blood draws and questionnaires over an approximately two-month period. Blood samples from the prospective study were shipped frozen or at room temperature prior to DNA extraction. Study-level results and caveats: The quantity of clinical and demographic metadata differed by source and by participant and was supplied without curation.

TCRbeta CDR3 regions were amplified from genomic DNA by means of the immunoSEQ Assay, a bias-controlled multiplex PCR. The paper's processing steps were these. Within the assay, amplification of reference gene primers was used to estimate how many nucleated cells each sample contained. To quantify the absolute abundance of each unique TCRbeta CDR3 rearrangement, sequence reads were collapsed and filtered. For each sample, productive Simpson clonality was calculated by taking the square root of Simpson's diversity index across productive rearrangements. Held by TCRdb, this immuneACCESS table contains in-frame sequences only and omits some clones. Under half of the omission traces to an unresolved V gene where checked; the cause of the rest is unknown. Clone size and V and J calls were adopted from that table, with D and trimming inferred from the DNA. The sample yields 250,000 to 350,000 clones; more than 70% were counted once. The ten largest make up about 5.2% of the sample.

Regarding this clone: No antigen is known for it. Nothing much larger sits one base from this clone, and base qualities are not available.

CDR1 MGHRA and CDR2 YSYEKL are derived from the germline V gene. Counted from cysteine to phenylalanine, this CDR3 has 13 amino acids. Left in the record is the CDR3 DNA by itself, 39 bases read in frame from the first base. V was cut back by 3 bases and J by 10 bases, leaving a gap of 14 bases between them. This sequence originates from a woman aged 25-40 years who had recovered from COVID-19. The chain joins TRBV4-1 to TRBJ2-3; no D gene is confidently identified. Sequenced: PBMCs or T cells enriched from blood (not recorded which). Here the CDR3 is given as CASSHSMASPQYF. The DNA sequence is given as TGCGCCAGCAGCCACTCCATGGCTTCGCCGCAGTATTTT.